A selection of T cell receptor beta chains follows, all from one sample in a study of blood T cell repertoires in COVID-19. Repertoires were generated with immunoSEQ multiplex PCR, while TCRdb's copy carries only in-frame clones and drops some. The sample lists hundreds of thousands of clones; 83% were seen once. The sample consisted of PBMCs or T cells enriched from blood (not recorded which). Receptor source: a woman between 40 and 50 years old who had been exposed to COVID-19. Each CDR3 is given with its conserved first and last residue. D genes are given only for firm matches. Only part of the rows carry a size: once, few, many, or a class if the clone is expanded.

d_gene | j_gene | v_gene | abundance | CDR3aa | CDR3nt
TRBD1 | TRBJ2-7 | TRBV28 | - | CASSSTDRVLDEQYF | TGTGCCAGCAGTTCAACGGACAGGGTGTTAGACGAGCAGTACTTC
- | TRBJ2-1 | TRBV7-8 | few | CASSLRDTNSNEQFF | TGTGCCAGCAGCCTCCGGGACACTAACTCCAATGAGCAGTTCTTC
TRBD2 | TRBJ2-1 | TRBV18 | - | CASSGTSGINEQFF | TGTGCCAGCTCGGGGACTAGCGGGATCAATGAGCAGTTCTTC
TRBD1 | TRBJ2-7 | TRBV28 | - | CASSLTGENYEQYF | TGTGCCAGCAGTTTAACAGGGGAAAACTACGAGCAGTACTTC
- | TRBJ2-3 | TRBV12-3/TRBV12-4 | - | CASTQGNTQYF | TGTGCCAGCACCCAGGGTAATACGCAGTATTTT
- | TRBJ2-7 | TRBV3-1/TRBV3-2 | - | CASSQGLQGPGYEQYF | TGTGCCAGCAGCCAAGGGTTGCAGGGGCCGGGGTACGAGCAGTACTTC
TRBD1 | TRBJ1-6 | TRBV9 | - | CASSVTGQNSPLHF | TGTGCCAGCAGCGTAACGGGACAGAATTCACCCCTCCACTTT
TRBD1 | TRBJ2-7 | TRBV5-1 | - | CASSLMTGGSGSYEQYF | TGCGCCAGCAGCTTGATGACAGGGGGCTCCGGTTCCTACGAGCAGTACTTC
TRBD1 | TRBJ2-7 | TRBV7-9 | - | CASSQGQGTAYEQYF | TGTGCCAGCAGCCAGGGACAGGGGACGGCCTACGAGCAGTACTTC
- | TRBJ1-1 | TRBV24-1 | - | CAIIRDLNTEAFF | TGTGCCATCATCAGGGATCTGAACACTGAAGCTTTCTTT
- | TRBJ1-5 | TRBV6-2/TRBV6-3 | - | CASSYSLAGLSNQPQHF | TGTGCCAGCAGTTACTCGTTGGCAGGGCTTAGCAATCAGCCCCAGCATTTT
- | TRBJ1-1 | TRBV20-1 | - | CSASKGEPGPHAFF | TGCAGTGCTAGTAAGGGGGAGCCCGGGCCCCATGCTTTCTTT
TRBD1 | TRBJ1-3 | TRBV7-9 | - | CASSQRQGAHSTIYF | TGTGCCAGCAGCCAAAGGCAGGGGGCCCATTCTACCATATATTTT
- | TRBJ1-1 | TRBV10-3 | many | CAISSRQGGSEAFF | TGTGCCATCAGCTCTCGCCAGGGTGGATCTGAAGCTTTCTTT
- | TRBJ1-1 | TRBV7-9 | - | CASSFIQDTEAFF | TGTGCCAGCAGCTTTATACAGGACACTGAAGCTTTCTTT
- | TRBJ1-2 | TRBV5-1 | once | CASSLDQGRTNYGYTF | TGCGCCAGCAGCTTGGACCAGGGAAGGACTAACTATGGCTACACCTTC
- | TRBJ1-6 | TRBV28 | - | CASSLPDNRASLHF | TGTGCCAGCAGTTTACCGGACAATAGGGCGTCCCTCCACTTT
TRBD1 | TRBJ1-2 | TRBV27 | few | CASSRRQGGIGSGPNYGYTF | TGTGCCAGCAGTCGCAGACAGGGGGGAATTGGCTCGGGGCCTAACTATGGCTACACCTTC
- | TRBJ1-4 | TRBV28 | - | CASRVGRGRNEKLFF | TGTGCCAGCAGGGTCGGACGGGGGAGGAATGAAAAACTGTTTTTT
TRBD2 | TRBJ2-7 | TRBV5-5 | few | CASSRAGTSGDFYEQYF | TGTGCCAGCAGCCGTGCCGGGACTAGCGGGGACTTCTACGAGCAGTACTTC
- | TRBJ1-2 | TRBV10-1 | - | CASLRGRGDGYTF | TGCGCCAGCCTCCGGGGTCGCGGGGACGGCTACACCTTC
TRBD1 | TRBJ2-7 | TRBV20-1 | - | CSARQGNEQYF | TGCAGTGCCAGACAGGGGAACGAGCAGTACTTC
- | TRBJ2-3 | TRBV5-1 | - | CASSLLERRSTDTQYF | TGCGCCAGCAGCTTGTTGGAGCGGAGAAGCACAGATACGCAGTATTTT
- | TRBJ1-5 | TRBV10-3 | - | CAISESERGGDQPQHF | TGTGCCATCAGTGAGTCGGAGAGAGGGGGGGATCAGCCCCAGCATTTT
TRBD1 | TRBJ2-3 | TRBV11-2 | - | CASSLGTGGADTQYF | TGTGCCAGCAGCTTAGGGACAGGGGGGGCAGATACGCAGTATTTT
TRBD2 | TRBJ2-3 | TRBV7-9 | - | CASSSGSGGNTDTQYF | TGTGCCAGCAGCTCTGGTAGCGGGGGGAACACAGATACGCAGTATTTT
- | TRBJ2-7 | TRBV5-1 | once | CASSDGENEQYF | TGCGCCAGCAGCGACGGGGAGAACGAGCAGTACTTC
TRBD1 | TRBJ2-4 | TRBV19 | - | CASSIPDRGVAAKNIQYF | TGTGCCAGTAGTATCCCTGACAGGGGTGTAGCAGCCAAAAACATTCAGTACTTC
- | TRBJ2-3 | TRBV5-6 | - | CASSLGVLLGTDTQYF | TGTGCCAGCAGCTTGGGGGTATTACTAGGCACAGATACGCAGTATTTT
TRBD2 | TRBJ2-3 | TRBV9 | - | CASSAIWTSGGPTTDTQYF | TGTGCCAGCAGCGCCATCTGGACTAGCGGGGGGCCTACCACAGATACGCAGTATTTT
TRBD1 | TRBJ1-4 | TRBV3-1/TRBV3-2 | - | CASGTGGATNEKLFF | TGTGCCAGCGGTACAGGGGGAGCAACTAATGAAAAACTGTTTTTT
TRBD1 | TRBJ2-7 | TRBV4-1 | - | CASSRAGTGAYEQYF | TGCGCCAGCAGCCGCGCCGGGACAGGGGCCTACGAGCAGTACTTC
- | TRBJ1-5 | TRBV28 | - | CAIQDYSNQPQHF | TGTGCCATCCAGGATTATAGCAATCAGCCCCAGCATTTT
- | TRBJ1-1 | TRBV3-1/TRBV3-2 | - | CASSRNLNTEAFF | TGTGCCAGCAGCCGTAATTTGAACACTGAAGCTTTCTTT
- | TRBJ2-5 | TRBV3-1/TRBV3-2 | - | CASSPPGVPETQYF | TGTGCCAGCAGCCCACCAGGGGTGCCGGAGACCCAGTACTTC
- | TRBJ1-6 | TRBV2 | - | CASKQSPLGNSPLHF | TGTGCCAGCAAACAGAGTCCCCTCGGCAATTCACCCCTCCACTTT
- | TRBJ2-7 | TRBV12-3/TRBV12-4 | - | CASSPRAYEQYF | TGTGCCAGCAGTCCCCGGGCCTACGAGCAGTACTTC
TRBD2 | TRBJ2-2 | TRBV2 | - | CASNSPLAENTGELFF | TGTGCCAGCAATAGCCCCCTAGCGGAGAACACCGGGGAGCTGTTTTTT
- | TRBJ1-5 | TRBV15 | once | CATSAPETRGNQPQHF | TGTGCCACCAGCGCCCCGGAGACGCGAGGCAATCAGCCCCAGCATTTT
- | TRBJ2-7 | TRBV9 | - | CASSVAYTPYEQYF | TGTGCCAGCAGCGTAGCCTATACCCCCTACGAGCAGTACTTC
TRBD1 | TRBJ2-7 | TRBV9 | - | CASRDSPYEQYF | TGTGCCAGCCGGGACAGTCCCTACGAGCAGTACTTC
TRBD1 | TRBJ2-7 | TRBV30 | - | CAWSAMTGVGEQYF | TGTGCCTGGAGTGCTATGACAGGGGTCGGCGAGCAGTACTTC
TRBD1 | TRBJ2-2 | TRBV6-2/TRBV6-3 | - | CASSPYNRGPNTGELFF | TGTGCCAGCAGTCCGTACAACAGGGGCCCGAACACCGGGGAGCTGTTTTTT
TRBD2 | TRBJ2-5 | TRBV3-1/TRBV3-2 | many | CASSQVPAGLAPVETQYF | TGTGCCAGCAGCCAAGTCCCCGCGGGACTAGCGCCTGTAGAGACCCAGTACTTC
- | TRBJ2-1 | TRBV6-5 | - | CASSLERARYNEQFF | TGTGCCAGCAGTCTAGAGCGGGCGCGCTACAATGAGCAGTTCTTC
TRBD1 | TRBJ2-7 | TRBV7-9 | - | CASSLALTGVDEQYF | TGTGCCAGCAGCTTAGCTCTGACAGGGGTCGACGAGCAGTACTTC
TRBD1 | TRBJ1-1 | TRBV29-1 | - | CSVDVTGGLTEAFF | TGCAGCGTTGATGTTACAGGGGGTTTAACTGAAGCTTTCTTT
- | TRBJ2-3 | TRBV25-1 | - | CASSDTRGDGTQYF | TGTGCCAGCAGTGACACCAGAGGTGACGGTACGCAGTATTTT